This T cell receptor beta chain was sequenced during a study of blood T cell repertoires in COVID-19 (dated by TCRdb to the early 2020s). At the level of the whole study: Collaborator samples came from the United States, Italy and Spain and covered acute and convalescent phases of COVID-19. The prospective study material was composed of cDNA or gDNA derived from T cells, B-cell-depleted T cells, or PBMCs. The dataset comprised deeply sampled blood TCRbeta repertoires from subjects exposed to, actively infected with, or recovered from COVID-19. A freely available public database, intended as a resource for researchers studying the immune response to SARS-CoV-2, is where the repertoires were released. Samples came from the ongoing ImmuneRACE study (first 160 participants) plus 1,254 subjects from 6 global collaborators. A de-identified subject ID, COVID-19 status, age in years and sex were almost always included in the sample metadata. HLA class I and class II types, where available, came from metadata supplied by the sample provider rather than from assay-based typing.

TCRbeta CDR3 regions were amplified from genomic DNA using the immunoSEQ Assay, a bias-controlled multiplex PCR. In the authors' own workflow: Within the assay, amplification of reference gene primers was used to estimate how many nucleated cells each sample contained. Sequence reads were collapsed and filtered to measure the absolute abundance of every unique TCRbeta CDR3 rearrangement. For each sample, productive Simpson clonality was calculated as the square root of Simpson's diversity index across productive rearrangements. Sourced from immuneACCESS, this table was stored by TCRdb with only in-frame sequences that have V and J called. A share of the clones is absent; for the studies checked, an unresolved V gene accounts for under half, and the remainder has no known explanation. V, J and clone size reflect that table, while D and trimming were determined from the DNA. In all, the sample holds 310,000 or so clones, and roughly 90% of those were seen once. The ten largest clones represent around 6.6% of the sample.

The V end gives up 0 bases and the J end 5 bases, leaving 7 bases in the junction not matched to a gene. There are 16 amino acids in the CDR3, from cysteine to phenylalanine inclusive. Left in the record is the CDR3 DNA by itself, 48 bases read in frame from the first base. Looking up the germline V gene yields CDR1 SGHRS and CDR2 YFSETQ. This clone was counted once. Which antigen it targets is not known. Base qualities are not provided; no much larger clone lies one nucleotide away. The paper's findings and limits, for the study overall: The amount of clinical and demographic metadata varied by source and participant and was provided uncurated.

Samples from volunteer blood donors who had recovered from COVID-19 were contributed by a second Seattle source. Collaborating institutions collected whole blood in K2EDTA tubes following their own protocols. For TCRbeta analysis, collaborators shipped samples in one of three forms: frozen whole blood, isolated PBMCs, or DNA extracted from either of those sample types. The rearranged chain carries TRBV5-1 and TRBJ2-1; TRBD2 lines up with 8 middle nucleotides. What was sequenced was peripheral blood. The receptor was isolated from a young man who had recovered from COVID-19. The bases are TGCGCCAGCAGCTTGGCCCCGGGACTAGAAAACAATGAGCAGTTCTTC. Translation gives CASSLAPGLENNEQFF.